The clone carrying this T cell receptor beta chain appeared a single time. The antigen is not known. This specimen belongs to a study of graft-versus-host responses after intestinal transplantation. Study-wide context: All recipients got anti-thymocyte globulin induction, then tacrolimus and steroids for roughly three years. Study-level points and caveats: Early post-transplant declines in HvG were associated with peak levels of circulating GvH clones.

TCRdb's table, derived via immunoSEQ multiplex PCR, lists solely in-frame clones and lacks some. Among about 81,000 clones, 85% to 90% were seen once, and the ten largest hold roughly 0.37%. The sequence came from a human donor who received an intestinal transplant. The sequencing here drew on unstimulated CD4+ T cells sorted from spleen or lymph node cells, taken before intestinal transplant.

This CDR3 reads CAISDQGLDEQYF. For the CDR3, the DNA is TGTGCCATCAGTGACCAGGGACTTGACGAGCAGTACTTC. V is TRBV10-3 and J is TRBJ2-7, with D possibly TRBD2 on 6 matching bases. Germline V gene sequence: CDR1 ENHRY, CDR2 SYGVKD. This CDR3 has 13 amino acids. Trimming left V 3 bases short and J 5 bases short, with 11 bases between.